Listed below are T cell receptor beta chains from one sample, sequenced in a study of blood T cell repertoires in COVID-19. Sequencing used immunoSEQ multiplex PCR; TCRdb keeps in-frame clones, though not all of them. The sample comprises 220,000 or so clones, nearly 90% of which are singletons, and approximately 15% rests with the top ten. The source material was PBMCs or T cells enriched from blood (not recorded which). These receptors were taken from a man in his thirties or forties who had been exposed to COVID-19. Each CDR3 is given with its conserved first and last residue. D genes are given only for firm matches. For some rows the clone size is stated as once, few or many, or as a class when expanded; others skip it.

-	-	TRBV2	TRBJ1-5	CASSDGQPQHF	TGTGCCAGCAGTGACGGTCAGCCCCAGCATTTT
-	TRBD1	TRBV6-6	TRBJ1-5	CASRGQSNQPQHF	TGTGCCAGCAGGGGACAGAGCAATCAGCCCCAGCATTTT
-	-	TRBV29-1	TRBJ1-1	CSVCRSTEAFF	TGCAGCGTTTGTAGATCCACTGAAGCTTTCTTT
-	-	TRBV7-9	TRBJ1-1	CASSLSSGKTFF	TGTGCCAGCAGCTTATCGTCAGGGAAAACTTTCTTT
-	-	TRBV7-6	TRBJ1-1	CASSLTTGNTEAFF	TGTGCCAGCAGCTTGACGACAGGGAACACTGAAGCTTTCTTT
-	-	TRBV2	TRBJ1-5	CASSEGLNLSNQPQHF	TGTGCCAGCAGTGAAGGTCTAAACCTTAGCAATCAGCCCCAGCATTTT
-	TRBD2	TRBV14	TRBJ2-3	CASSSYSGGTDTQYF	TGTGCCAGCAGCTCATATAGCGGGGGGACAGATACGCAGTATTTT
-	TRBD1	TRBV19	TRBJ2-7	CASTDRGNYEQYF	TGTGCCAGTACCGACAGGGGGAACTACGAGCAGTACTTC
medium-sized	-	TRBV4-1	TRBJ2-3	CASSQDGIGGSTDTQYF	TGCGCCAGCAGCCAAGATGGAATAGGGGGTAGCACAGATACGCAGTATTTT
-	-	TRBV12-5	TRBJ2-1	CASGLPRGASYNEQFF	TGTGCTAGTGGTTTGCCCCGGGGGGCTTCCTACAATGAGCAGTTCTTC
-	-	TRBV13	TRBJ2-7	CASSLLRQVGVYEQYF	TGTGCCAGCAGCTTATTAAGACAGGTTGGGGTCTACGAGCAGTACTTC
once	TRBD1	TRBV5-1	TRBJ2-5	CASSNRDSQETQYF	TGCGCCAGCAGCAACCGGGACAGCCAAGAGACCCAGTACTTC
-	-	TRBV6-2/TRBV6-3	TRBJ1-5	CASSFLNQPQHF	TGTGCCAGCAGTTTCCTAAATCAGCCCCAGCATTTT